The source of this T cell receptor (beta chain) is a study of patients and donors after allogeneic stem cell transplantation. The germline V gene encodes CDR1 DFQATT and CDR2 SNEGSKA (reference sequence). Between the trimmed V and J ends, which lost 6 bases and 2 bases, there was a span of 16 bases. This CDR3 has 14 amino acids. This clonotype was counted between two and nine times. One entry per CDR3 protein results from TCRdb running MiXCR on the RT-PCR reads. The sample includes 40,000 to 45,000 distinct CDR3 sequences, under 40% of them seen just once. The sequenced material came from blood, either unsorted or a sorted T cell fraction (not recorded which). The TCR sequence derives from a human donor who was either an allogeneic HSCT recipient or a stem cell or donor lymphocyte infusion donor (not recorded which). It is not recorded whose cells these are; they may come from a transplant donor. J is TRBJ1-2 and V is TRBV20-1, with D maybe TRBD1 (6 bases). CDR3 nucleotides: TGCAGTGCCACTTCCGGGGGCTCAAACTATGGCTACACCTTC. This encodes CSATSGGSNYGYTF.